The T cell receptor beta chain described here comes from a study of CD8 T cells in Susac syndrome. V lost 6 bases, J lost 2 bases, and 17 bases lay in between. The CDR3 totals 15 residues. CDR1 and CDR2 from the germline V gene are SEHNR and FQNEAQ (reference sequence). Sequencing of TCR beta was performed on blood CD8+ T cells and on blood CD4+ T cells. Roughly 0.45 to 1 ug RNA was reverse transcribed with random hexamers. The authors amplified TCR beta CDR3 across 54 Vbeta and 13 Jbeta using immunoSEQ multiplex PCR. TCRdb itself ran the immunoSEQ multiplex PCR reads through MiXCR, one entry per CDR3 protein. This table holds some 240,000 distinct CDR3 sequences, roughly 95% found once.

Sequences were obtained from CD4+ T cells from PBMCs. This receptor was identified in a human donor with Susac syndrome. The chain couples TRBV7-9 to TRBJ2-7; weak D call: TRBD2 (6 bases). The CDR3 loop reads CASRFGTPGPYEQYF. CDR3 bases: TGTGCCAGCAGGTTTGGGACTCCGGGACCCTACGAGCAGTACTTC.